The T cell receptor (beta chain) described here comes from a study of memory CD4+ T cells and cytomegalovirus serostatus. The CDR3 runs to 17 residues. The V gene lost 0 bases and the J gene lost 5 bases, with 19 bases spanning the gap. CDR1 is SGHDN and CDR2 is FVKESK in the germline V gene. To note about this clone: Its antigen remains unidentified.

Single viable CD3+CD4+CD8-CD45RO+ cells were sorted as the memory CD4+ T cells. Overall study results and limits: Of under 200 reported CMV TCRbeta sequences, just over 65 were found in memory CD4+ repertoires.

TCRdb keeps only in-frame clones here, not all; method: immunoSEQ multiplex PCR. The data show about 39,000 clones, over 65% seen once. This sequence was found in an adult in good health and CMV-seronegative. The chain has TRBV14 and TRBJ2-5; D remains ambiguous. What was sequenced was memory CD4+ T cells from blood. CDR3 residues: CASSQDSAYSRRETQYF. In DNA, the CDR3 is TGTGCCAGCAGCCAAGATTCGGCGTATTCGCGGCGGGAGACCCAGTACTTC.